This TCR beta chain was captured in a study of blood T cell repertoires in COVID-19. Background on the study: Samples came from the United States, Italy and Spain, spanning acute and convalescent COVID-19.

Participants came from about 24 US areas, aged about 18 to 90 years. Some clones are missing from TCRdb's copy, which holds only in-frame ones; the method was immunoSEQ multiplex PCR. Here the sample spans over 150,000 clones, about 88% being singletons. Germline CDR1 is SGHNT and CDR2 is YENEEA. The CDR3 loop spans 14 amino acids. Trimming left V 5 bases short and J 6 bases short, with 11 bases between. Sequenced sample: PBMCs or T cells enriched from blood (not recorded which). The J gene is TRBJ1-6, the V gene TRBV11-3; perhaps TRBD1 as D (6 bases). The TCR sequence derives from a woman aged 45-59 years who had recovered from COVID-19. In nucleotides, the CDR3 is TGTGCCAGCAGCAATATGGACAGTAATTCACCCCTCCACTTT. It translates to CASSNMDSNSPLHF.